The 32 T cell receptor beta chains given below trace back to one sample, sequenced in a study of human T cells and chemical hapten exposure. TCRdb recomputed calls from the RACE reads with MiXCR, one row per CDR3 protein. This sample has tens of thousands of distinct CDR3 sequences, with roughly a tenth found just once. Time point given: patch test 1, 2 weeks after DPC sensitization. Documented treatment: therapeutic diphenylcyclopropenone sensitization with weekly scalp DPC. The input for sequencing was whole blood, taken in connection with sensitization to the hapten diphenylcyclopropenone (DPC). Receptor source: a man aged 35 to 55 with alopecia areata. Some clones in this sample may be carry-over from other donors' samples.

This clonotype was detected many times. This CDR3 is CASSQVLAGVNEQFF. The CDR3 nucleotides read TGTGCCAGCAGCCAAGTACTAGCGGGAGTCAATGAGCAGTTCTTC. This chain links TRBV3-1 with TRBJ2-1, with TRBD2 matching 11 bases. This CDR3 comprises 15 residues. The V gene's germline CDR1 is LGHDT and CDR2 YNNKEL (reference sequence). V lost 1 base, J lost 6 bases, and 2 bases stayed unmatched.

This clonotype was seen more than once but under ten times. The rearrangement links TRBV29-1 to TRBJ2-7, with TRBD2 identical over 13 bases. CDR1 is SQVTM and CDR2 is ANQGSEA in the germline V gene. Trimming at V came to 5 bases and at J to 3 bases, leaving 10 bases not matched to a gene. This CDR3 spans 16 amino acids. The chain's CDR3 is CSVIYTSGRAFYEQYV. The DNA of the CDR3 is TGCAGCGTTATTTACACTAGCGGGAGGGCCTTCTACGAGCAGTACGTC.

The chain joins TRBV9 to TRBJ2-5; D gene ambiguous. V lost 0 bases and J lost 2, with 8 bases in between. Germline V gene data show CDR1 as SGDLS and CDR2 as YYNGEE. The CDR3 covers 14 residues. The CDR3 loop is CASSVGGEQETQYF. The CDR3 nucleotides read TGTGCCAGCAGCGTAGGTGGTGAACAAGAGACCCAGTACTTC.

CDR3 sequence reads: CSGIRANTEAFF. The CDR3 DNA reads TGCAGCGGAATACGGGCGAACACTGAAGCTTTCTTT. The rearrangement links TRBV29-1 to TRBJ1-1, with D uncertain. Germline V gives CDR1 SQVTM, CDR2 ANQGSEA. Deletions cut 7 bases from V and 1 base from J, with 10 bases between. This CDR3 contains 12 residues.

This clonotype has just a few counts. The CDR3 coding sequence is TGTGCCAGCAGTCTCCTAGCGGGAGTATCCTCAGATACGCAGTATTTT. Residues: CASSLLAGVSSDTQYF. The chain uses TRBV12-3 or TRBV12-4 and TRBJ2-3; 10 nucleotides agree with TRBD2. With 5 bases clipped from V and 4 bases from J, the junction kept 9 bases outside the gene matches. There are 16 residues in the CDR3.

This clonotype was observed at least ten times. The V gene is TRBV6-5, the J gene TRBJ1-6; no reliable D call. CDR3 length: 15 residues. Trimming left V 7 bases short and J 2 bases short, with 12 bases between. CDR1 is MNHEY and CDR2 is SVGAGI in the germline V gene. This CDR3 reads CASMGKNTYNSPLHF. In DNA, the CDR3 is TGTGCCAGCATGGGGAAGAACACCTATAATTCACCCCTCCACTTT.

This clonotype has a handful of counts. The junction departs from the called germline gene at one end, perhaps through a read error. The chain employs TRBV7-7 and TRBJ2-1; TRBD2 matches 12 bases. Germline V gene data show CDR1 as SSHAT and CDR2 as FNYEAQ (reference sequence). CDR3 length: 17 residues. DNA of the CDR3: TGTGCTAGCAGTTACCGACTAGCGGGAGACGTGGGGAATGAGCAGTTCTTC. Its translation is CASSYRLAGDVGNEQFF.

The CDR3 nucleotides are TGCGCCAGCAGCCAGGCTTTGAGGAAAATTAGCACAGATACGCAGTATTTT. It yields the protein CASSQALRKISTDTQYF. The chain employs TRBV4-1 and TRBJ2-3; D is unclear. Germline CDR1 and CDR2: MGHRA and YSYEKL. The CDR3 contains 17 residues. V dropped 3 bases and J dropped 0 bases, with 16 bases sitting between them.

This clonotype occurred many times. The gene calls are TRBV2 and TRBJ1-5; D gene uncertain. Trimming took off 6 bases at V and 2 bases at J, with 17 bases between the two ends. There are 16 residues in the CDR3. Germline CDR1 reads SNHLY; CDR2 reads FYNNEI. CDR3 nucleotides: TGTGCCAGCAGCTTTTTGTCCCCGGTGGGCAATCAGCCCCAGCATTTT. It codes for CASSFLSPVGNQPQHF.

Ten or more counts support this clonotype. The rearrangement uses TRBV2 and TRBJ2-3, with TRBD2 matching over 14 bases. Germline V CDR1 and CDR2: SNHLY, FYNNEI. V was clipped by 6 bases and J by 7 bases; unmatched bases: 6. This CDR3 is built from 15 residues. The CDR3 nucleotides are TGTGCCAGCAGGCGGGGACTAGCGGGAGAAAATACGCAGTATTTT. This translates into CASRRGLAGENTQYF.

This chain connects TRBV5-1 to TRBJ1-4; TRBD1 might be the D (6 bases). This CDR3 is built from 15 residues. V lost 3 bases to trimming and J lost 3 bases, with 12 bases between them. CDR1 is SGHRS and CDR2 is YFSETQ in the germline V gene. The CDR3 nucleotides are TGCGCCAGCAGCTGGGGGGCAGGGGCTAATGAAAAACTGTTTTTT. Translating gives CASSWGAGANEKLFF.

Ten or more counts support this clonotype. This rearrangement joins TRBV12-5 to TRBJ1-5; 9 bases are a match to TRBD1. Germline assignment: CDR1 LGHNT and CDR2 FRNRAP. This CDR3 comprises 17 residues. V trimming: 7 bases; J trimming: 0 bases; junction bases outside the gene matches: 10. The CDR3 DNA follows: TGTGCTAGTGCCCTGGGACAGGGTGGTCTTAGCAATCAGCCCCAGCATTTT. This sequence encodes CASALGQGGLSNQPQHF.

This chain connects TRBV6-2 or TRBV6-3 to TRBJ1-2; D is perhaps TRBD1 (5 bases). Trimming removed 6 bases from V and 2 bases from J, with 13 bases in between. The CDR3 runs to 14 residues. The germline V gene encodes CDR1 MNHEY and CDR2 SVGEGT. The chain's CDR3 is CASSGGAANYGYTF. The CDR3 nucleotides are TGTGCCAGCAGCGGTGGGGCGGCGAACTATGGCTACACCTTC.

There are a few counts of this clonotype. The V call is TRBV29-1, the J call TRBJ1-2; tentative D call: TRBD1 (5 bases). CDR1 and CDR2 from the germline V gene are SQVTM and ANQGSEA. Trimming pared 4 bases from V and 2 bases from J, leaving 8 bases between. This CDR3 region has 12 residues. This CDR3 is CSVVPGNYGYTF. As DNA, the CDR3 is TGCAGCGTTGTGCCAGGGAACTATGGCTACACCTTC. The complete variable domain, with remaining parts taken from reference TRBV29-1 and TRBJ1-2, reads SAVISQKPSRDICQRGTSLTIQCQVDSQVTMMFWYRQQPGQSLTLIATANQGSEATYESGFVIDKFPISRPNLTFSTLTVSNMSPEDSSIYLCSVVPGNYGYTFGSGTRLTVV.

This clonotype was observed a handful of times. The V gene is TRBV24-1, the J gene TRBJ2-3; D gene uncertain. This CDR3 has 11 residues. The germline V gene encodes CDR1 KGHDR and CDR2 SFDVKD. V gave up 5 bases and J gave up 8 bases, with 7 bases separating them. CDR3 residues: CATSVAGTQYF. CDR3 sequence (DNA): TGTGCCACCAGTGTAGCCGGTACGCAGTATTTT.

At least ten counts were recorded for this clonotype. The chain is built from TRBV12-3 or TRBV12-4 and TRBJ1-5, with 7 positions matching TRBD1. There are 14 residues in the CDR3. After removal of 2 bases from V and 6 bases from J, the junction contained 4 bases not matched to a gene. CDR3 nucleotides: TGTGCCAGCAGTTTAACAGGGGCGGGTCAGCCCCAGCATTTT. Its protein product is CASSLTGAGQPQHF.

This clonotype was observed a few times. This chain joins TRBV3-1 and TRBJ2-7; tentatively, D is TRBD1 (6 bases). Trimming shortened V by 4 bases and J by 13 bases, and 23 bases separated the two germline ends. CDR3 length: 14 amino acids. Germline V gives CDR1 LGHDT, CDR2 YNNKEL (reference sequence). For the CDR3, the DNA is TGTGCCAGCAGCCGGGGTATGGAGGACAGAGGGTATTACTTC. Amino acid sequence: CASSRGMEDRGYYF.

This clonotype was seen ten or more times. The J gene is TRBJ2-3, the V gene TRBV7-2; 10 nucleotides agree with TRBD1. Germline values: CDR1 SGHTA, CDR2 FQGNSA. V was clipped by 4 bases and J by 1 base; unmatched bases: 8. The CDR3 is made up of 17 amino acids. Here the CDR3 DNA reads TGTGCCAGCAGCTGGGGACAGGGGATGGCGGGCACAGATACGCAGTATTTT. This translates into CASSWGQGMAGTDTQYF. Full variable domain (missing parts from reference TRBV7-2 and TRBJ2-3): GAGVSQSPSNKVTEKGKDVELRCDPISGHTALYWYRQSLGQGLEFLIYFQGNSAPDKSGLPSDRFSAERTGGSVSTLTIQRTQQEDSAVYLCASSWGQGMAGTDTQYFGPGTRLTVL.

This clonotype was detected many times. CDR3 region: CSAETGTGGNSPLHF. The CDR3 nucleotides read TGCAGTGCCGAGACCGGGACAGGGGGAAATTCACCCCTCCACTTT. The chain is built from TRBV20-1 and TRBJ1-6, with TRBD1 matching 11 bases. Per the germline V gene, CDR1 is DFQATT and CDR2 is SNEGSKA (reference sequence). Losses at the gene ends were 6 bases for V and 7 bases for J; bases not matched to a gene: 8. The CDR3 totals 15 residues.

The gene calls are TRBV7-8 and TRBJ2-1; a weak D match, TRBD2 (5 bases). Trimming took 3 bases from V and 8 from J, leaving 17 bases between them. The CDR3 has 15 amino acids. Germline loops: CDR1 SGHVS, CDR2 FQNEAQ. The CDR3 sequence is CASSFAGIPRDEQFF. CDR3 sequence (DNA): TGTGCCAGCAGCTTCGCCGGGATTCCTAGGGATGAGCAGTTCTTC. Together with reference TRBV7-8 and TRBJ2-1, the CDR3 gives the full variable domain: GAGVSQSPRYKVAKRGQDVALRCDPISGHVSLFWYQQALGQGPEFLTYFQNEAQLDKSGLPSDRFFAERPEGSVSTLKIQRTQQEDSAVYLCASSFAGIPRDEQFFGPGTRLTVL.

V usage is TRBV7-2 and J usage is TRBJ2-6; D call uncertain. The CDR3 extends over 15 amino acids. Trimming removed 5 bases at V and 0 bases at J, with 8 bases between. Germline CDR1 SGHTA, CDR2 FQGNSA. The CDR3 DNA reads as TGTGCCAGCAGCCCGCGGCTCTCTGGGGCCAACGTCCTGACTTTC. This translates into CASSPRLSGANVLTF.

This clonotype appeared many times. The chain carries TRBV20-1 and TRBJ2-3; D is unclear. The V and J ends lost 3 bases and 1 base respectively, with 14 bases between them. CDR3 length: 15 residues. CDR1 is DFQATT and CDR2 is SNEGSKA in the germline V gene (reference sequence). CDR3 in amino acids: CSASQPGRGTDTQYF. The CDR3 DNA reads TGCAGTGCTAGTCAACCCGGACGGGGCACAGATACGCAGTATTTT.

The chain couples TRBV5-1 to TRBJ1-5; D may be TRBD1 (5 bases). The CDR3 extends over 15 amino acids. Germline V gives CDR1 SGHRS, CDR2 YFSETQ. The V end was cut by 3 bases, the J end by 3 bases, with 13 bases between. The CDR3 DNA sequence: TGCGCCAGCAGCTATGGGGGGGGGTTCAATCAGCCCCAGCATTTT. Its translation: CASSYGGGFNQPQHF.

The V and J genes are TRBV7-8 and TRBJ2-1, with 12 bases fitting TRBD2. Per the germline V gene, CDR1 is SGHVS and CDR2 is FQNEAQ. The CDR3 consists of 15 residues. The V and J ends lost 0 bases and 10 bases, in that order; junction bases with no gene match: 4. CDR3 sequence (DNA): TGTGCCAGCAGCTTAGCCCTAGCGGGAGGGTCCGAGCAGTTCTTC. Translation: CASSLALAGGSEQFF.

This clonotype showed up many times. The chain uses TRBV7-9 and TRBJ2-3, with unresolved D. The germline V gene encodes CDR1 SEHNR and CDR2 FQNEAQ (reference sequence). The CDR3 is made up of 13 amino acids. Trimming took off 1 base at V and 6 bases at J, with 8 bases between the two ends. The CDR3 region is CASSLDRGDTQYF. In nucleotides, the CDR3 is TGTGCCAGCAGCTTAGACCGCGGTGATACGCAGTATTTT.

The chain combines TRBV6-5 with TRBJ2-3, with D perhaps TRBD2 (7 bases). Germline V gene sequence: CDR1 MNHEY, CDR2 SVGAGI. V lost 6 bases and J lost 6, with 22 bases in between. The CDR3 length is 16 residues. The CDR3 loop reads CASRKRGEGELDTQYF. CDR3 coding DNA: TGTGCCAGCAGAAAAAGGGGGGAGGGGGAACTGGATACGCAGTATTTT.

The chain employs TRBV29-1 and TRBJ2-1; maybe TRBD2 (6 bases). This CDR3 is 14 amino acids long. V gave up 8 bases and J gave up 1 base, with 15 bases separating them. The germline gives CDR1 SQVTM, CDR2 ANQGSEA. The CDR3: CSILGSGSYNEQFF. CDR3 in DNA: TGCAGCATTCTTGGGAGCGGGTCCTACAATGAGCAGTTCTTC.

This chain links TRBV27 with TRBJ2-3, with TRBD1 matching 8 bases. Germline V gene data show CDR1 as MNHEY and CDR2 as SMNVEV (reference sequence). V lost 5 bases and J lost 6; bases outside the gene matches: 10. This CDR3 has 15 amino acids. This CDR3 reads CASSDRGDVVDTQYF. The CDR3 DNA reads TGTGCCAGCAGTGACAGGGGAGACGTGGTGGATACGCAGTATTTT.

V gene TRBV29-1 combines with J gene TRBJ1-4; 8 positions match TRBD1. The CDR3 has 13 amino acids. Germline CDR1 reads SQVTM; CDR2 reads ANQGSEA. Trimming cost V 6 bases and J 2 bases; bases outside gene matches: 2. This CDR3 reads CSVPGGTNEKLFF. In DNA, the CDR3 is TGCAGCGTGCCAGGGGGCACTAATGAAAAACTGTTTTTT.

The chain is built from TRBV27 and TRBJ2-3; 8 nucleotides align to TRBD2. The CDR3 consists of 16 residues. V gave up 5 bases and J gave up 2 bases; unmatched junction bases: 9. CDR1 and CDR2 from the germline V gene are MNHEY and SMNVEV (reference sequence). The CDR3 DNA is TGTGCCAGCAGTAGTATAGCGGGGATCCCCACAGATACGCAGTATTTT. Translation: CASSSIAGIPTDTQYF.

The sample holds many counts of this clonotype. V gene TRBV5-1 combines with J gene TRBJ2-5; no definite D call. The V end lost 1 base, the J end lost 3 bases, and 10 bases lay between the germline ends. The CDR3 sequence is 14 residues long. The germline V gene has CDR1 SGHRS and CDR2 YFSETQ. The CDR3 DNA is TGCGCCAGCAGCTTGACTCTGGCAGAAGAGACCCAGTACTTC. Translation: CASSLTLAEETQYF.

The table lists this clonotype with a few counts. This chain links TRBV7-2 with TRBJ2-7; no clear D gene. Germline V gene data show CDR1 as SGHTA and CDR2 as FQGNSA. CDR3 size: 14 residues. V gave up 2 bases and J gave up 1 base, with 9 bases separating them. The CDR3: CASSLNVGSYEQYV. DNA for the CDR3: TGTGCCAGCAGCTTAAATGTGGGGTCCTACGAGCAGTACGTC.